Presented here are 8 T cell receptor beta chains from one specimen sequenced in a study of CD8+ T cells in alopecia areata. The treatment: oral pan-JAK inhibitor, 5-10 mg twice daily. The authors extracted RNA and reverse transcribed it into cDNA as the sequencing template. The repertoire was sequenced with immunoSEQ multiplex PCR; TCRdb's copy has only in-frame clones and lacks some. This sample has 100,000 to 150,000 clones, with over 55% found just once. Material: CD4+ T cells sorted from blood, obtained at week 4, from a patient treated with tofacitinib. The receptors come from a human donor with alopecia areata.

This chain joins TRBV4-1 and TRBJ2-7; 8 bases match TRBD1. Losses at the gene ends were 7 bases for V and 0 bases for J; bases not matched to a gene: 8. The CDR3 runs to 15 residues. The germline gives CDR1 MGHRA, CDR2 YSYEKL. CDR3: CASTPGDRSSYEQYF. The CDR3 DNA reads TGCGCCAGCACCCCAGGGGACAGGAGCTCCTACGAGCAGTACTTC.

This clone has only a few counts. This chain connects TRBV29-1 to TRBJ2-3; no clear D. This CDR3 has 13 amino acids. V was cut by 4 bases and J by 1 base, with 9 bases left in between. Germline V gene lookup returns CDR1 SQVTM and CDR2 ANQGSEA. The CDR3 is CSVGGGGTDTQYF. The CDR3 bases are TGCAGCGTTGGCGGCGGTGGCACAGATACGCAGTATTTT.

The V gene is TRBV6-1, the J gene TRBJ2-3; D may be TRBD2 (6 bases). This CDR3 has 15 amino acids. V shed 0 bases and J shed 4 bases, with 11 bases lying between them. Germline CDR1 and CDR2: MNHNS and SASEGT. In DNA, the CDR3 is TGTGCCAGCAGTGAAGCTGTAGGCGGGGCAGATACGCAGTATTTT. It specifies CASSEAVGGADTQYF.

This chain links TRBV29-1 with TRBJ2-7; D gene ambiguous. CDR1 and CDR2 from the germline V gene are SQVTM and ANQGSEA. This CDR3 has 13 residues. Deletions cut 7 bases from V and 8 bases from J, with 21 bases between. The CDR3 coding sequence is TGCAGCGCCCGGTCCGGGCCCCGAGAGAAGCAGTACTTC. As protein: CSARSGPREKQYF.

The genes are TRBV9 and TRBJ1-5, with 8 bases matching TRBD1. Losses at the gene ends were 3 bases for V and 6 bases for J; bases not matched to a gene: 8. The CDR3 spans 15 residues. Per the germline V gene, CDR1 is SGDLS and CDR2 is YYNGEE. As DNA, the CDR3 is TGTGCCAGCAGCGAAGGACAGGGTCAAGGTCAGCCCCAGCATTTT. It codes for CASSEGQGQGQPQHF.

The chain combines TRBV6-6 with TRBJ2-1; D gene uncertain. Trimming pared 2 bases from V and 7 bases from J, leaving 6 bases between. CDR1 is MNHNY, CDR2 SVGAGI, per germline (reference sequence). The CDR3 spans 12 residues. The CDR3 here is CASSYRYNEQFF. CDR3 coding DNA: TGTGCCAGCAGTTACAGGTATAATGAGCAGTTCTTC.

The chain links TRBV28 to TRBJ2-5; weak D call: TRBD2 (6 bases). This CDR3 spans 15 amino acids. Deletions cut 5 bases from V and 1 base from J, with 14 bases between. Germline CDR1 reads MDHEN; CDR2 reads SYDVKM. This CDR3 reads CASSPPGTRQETQYF. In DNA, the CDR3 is TGTGCCAGCAGTCCACCCGGGACTCGCCAAGAGACCCAGTACTTC.

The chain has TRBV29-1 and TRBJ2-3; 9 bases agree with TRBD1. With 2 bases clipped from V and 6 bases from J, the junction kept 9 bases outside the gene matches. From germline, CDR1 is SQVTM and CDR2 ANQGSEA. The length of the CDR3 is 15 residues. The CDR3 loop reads CSVETQGAPRDTQYF. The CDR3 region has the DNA TGCAGCGTTGAAACACAGGGGGCGCCCCGGGATACGCAGTATTTT.